These 27 T cell receptor beta chains originate from one sample sequenced in a study of early T cells in non-severe SARS-CoV-2 infection. TCRdb reanalysed the 5' RACE reads using MiXCR and keeps one entry per CDR3 protein. The repertoire holds some 61,000 distinct CDR3 sequences, roughly 9% seen once, with roughly 4% in the top ten. The source was whole blood, collected at baseline. Receptors were obtained from an adult who was a healthcare worker with PCR-confirmed SARS-CoV-2 infection or an uninfected control (not recorded which).

This clonotype was detected a few times. This chain uses TRBV7-6 with TRBJ2-7, with 9 bases that match TRBD1. The CDR3 is made up of 17 amino acids. J gave up 1 base and V 1 base, and 8 bases lay outside the gene matches. Germline CDR1 reads SGHVS; CDR2 reads FNYEAQ. CDR3 region: CASSLEADGTGSYEQYF. CDR3 nucleotides: TGTGCCAGCAGCTTAGAGGCCGACGGGACAGGGTCCTACGAGCAGTACTTC.

The chain links TRBV2 to TRBJ1-2; a possible D gene is TRBD1 (5 bases). Trimming cost V 8 bases and J 4 bases, with 11 bases left between them. Germline assignment: CDR1 SNHLY and CDR2 FYNNEI. This CDR3 comprises 12 residues. The CDR3 region is CASRGQTYGYTF. The CDR3 DNA reads TGTGCCAGCCGGGGCCAAACCTATGGCTACACCTTC. The entire variable domain, with the rest obtained from reference TRBV2 and TRBJ1-2, is as follows: EPEVTQTPSHQVTQMGQEVILRCVPISNHLYFYWYRQILGQKVEFLVSFYNNEISEKSEIFDDQFSVERPDGSNFTLKIRSTKLEDSAMYFCASRGQTYGYTFGSGTRLTVV.

The gene calls are TRBV15 and TRBJ2-7; 7 bases agree with TRBD2. The CDR3 has 17 residues. Germline values: CDR1 LNHNV, CDR2 YYDKDF (reference sequence). V lost 0 bases to trimming and J lost 4 bases; unmatched junction nucleotides: 12. The CDR3 spells CATSRDQVIGTTYEQYF. CDR3 bases: TGTGCCACCAGCAGAGATCAGGTAATCGGGACTACGTACGAGCAGTACTTC.

The chain couples TRBV20-1 to TRBJ1-1; the D gene is possibly TRBD1 (5 bases). CDR1 is DFQATT, CDR2 SNEGSKA, per germline (reference sequence). V lost 2 bases, J lost 5 bases, and 9 bases lay in between. This CDR3 is built from 12 residues. The CDR3 nucleotides are TGCAGTGCTAGAAGGGGAGATACTGAAGCTTTCTTT. Protein sequence: CSARRGDTEAFF.

This clonotype was recorded many times. This sequence joins TRBV7-2 and TRBJ2-7; D not resolved. The CDR3 has 15 amino acids. The V end lost 4 bases, the J end lost 3 bases, and 16 bases lay between the germline ends. Per the germline V gene, CDR1 is SGHTA and CDR2 is FQGNSA. In DNA, the CDR3 is TGTGCCAGCAGCTCGCCTGACACGGTGGGCTACGAGCAGTACTTC. It yields the protein CASSSPDTVGYEQYF.

This clonotype has more than one count but fewer than ten. The chain combines TRBV7-8 with TRBJ2-7, with 13 bases that match TRBD2. Germline V CDR1 and CDR2: SGHVS, FQNEAQ. The CDR3 runs 18 residues. J gave up 0 bases and V 4 bases, and 9 bases lay outside the gene matches. The CDR3 reads CASSSQAGLAGSSYEQYF. CDR3 DNA: TGTGCCAGCAGCTCCCAGGCGGGACTAGCGGGGAGCTCCTACGAGCAGTACTTC. The complete variable domain, with remaining parts taken from reference TRBV7-8 and TRBJ2-7, reads GAGVSQSPRYKVAKRGQDVALRCDPISGHVSLFWYQQALGQGPEFLTYFQNEAQLDKSGLPSDRFFAERPEGSVSTLKIQRTQQEDSAVYLCASSSQAGLAGSSYEQYFGPGTRLTVT.

This clonotype was found a few times. The V call is TRBV10-1, the J call TRBJ2-5, with 15 bases aligning to TRBD2. V trimming: 4 bases; J trimming: 2 bases; junction bases outside the gene matches: 2. The CDR3 consists of 16 residues. Germline assignment: CDR1 WNHNN and CDR2 SYGVQD (reference sequence). CDR3 sequence: CASSGGLAGGQETQYF. CDR3 nucleotides: TGCGCCAGCAGTGGAGGACTAGCGGGAGGGCAAGAGACCCAGTACTTC.

In its sample, this clonotype was seen a few times. The J gene is TRBJ2-7, the V gene TRBV5-1, with 11 bases lining up with TRBD1. The CDR3 is made up of 15 amino acids. V lost 3 bases and J lost 3; bases outside the gene matches: 5. Germline lookup yields CDR1 SGHRS and CDR2 YFSETQ. The DNA for the CDR3 is TGCGCCAGCAGCTCCTGGACAGGGGGCGACTACGAGCAGTACTTC. Residues: CASSSWTGGDYEQYF. Full variable domain (missing parts from reference TRBV5-1 and TRBJ2-7): KAGVTQTPRYLIKTRGQQVTLSCSPISGHRSVSWYQQTPGQGLQFLFEYFSETQRNKGNFPGRFSGRQFSNSRSEMNVSTLELGDSALYLCASSSWTGGDYEQYFGPGTRLTVT.

There are a few counts of this clonotype. This chain links TRBV3-1 with TRBJ1-1; 10 positions agree with TRBD1. The junction had 8 bases not matched to a gene; V was cut back by 5 bases and J by 5 bases. From germline, CDR1 is LGHDT and CDR2 YNNKEL (reference sequence). CDR3 length: 15 residues. This CDR3 reads CASSGRDRGSTEAFF. The CDR3 DNA follows: TGTGCCAGCAGCGGCAGGGACAGGGGTAGTACTGAAGCTTTCTTT.

This clonotype was observed a few times. The V call is TRBV18, the J call TRBJ1-6, with 7 bases aligning to TRBD1. The CDR3 consists of 14 residues. V lost 4 bases and J lost 9; bases outside the gene matches: 6. CDR1 and CDR2 (germline): KGHSH, LQKENI. The CDR3 region has the DNA TGTGCCAGCTCACGTACAGGGGAGCGTTCACCCCTCCACTTT. It codes for CASSRTGERSPLHF. The full variable domain, completed using reference TRBV18 and TRBJ1-6, is NAGVMQNPRHLVRRRGQEARLRCSPMKGHSHVYWYRQLPEEGLKFMVYLQKENIIDESGMPKERFSAEFPKEGPSILRIQQVVRGDSAAYFCASSRTGERSPLHFGNGTRLTVT.

This clonotype came up a few times. The chain combines TRBV5-1 with TRBJ2-7; D is possibly TRBD1 (6 bases). The CDR3 loop spans 15 amino acids. Germline V gives CDR1 SGHRS, CDR2 YFSETQ. V was pared by 1 base and J by 0 bases, with 11 bases between. CDR3 sequence reads: CASSLPGASSYEQYF. CDR3 in DNA: TGCGCCAGCAGCTTGCCAGGGGCGAGCTCCTACGAGCAGTACTTC.

This clonotype has a count of ten or more. The chain employs TRBV20-1 and TRBJ1-1; weak D call: TRBD1 (6 bases). CDR3 length: 13 amino acids. Germline CDR1 DFQATT, CDR2 SNEGSKA (reference sequence). V was pared by 2 bases and J by 5 bases, with 12 bases between. CDR3 nucleotides: TGCAGTGCTAGACCCGGGGGCGCGACTGAAGCTTTCTTT. Its translation is CSARPGGATEAFF.

This clonotype was counted ten times or more. The V call is TRBV7-8, the J call TRBJ2-1; 7 bases are a match to TRBD2. J lost 6 bases, V lost 3 bases, and 5 bases had no gene match. CDR1 is SGHVS, CDR2 FQNEAQ, per germline. The CDR3 loop spans 14 amino acids. CDR3 protein: CASSFDLAVNEQFF. The CDR3 DNA reads as TGTGCCAGCAGCTTTGATCTAGCGGTCAATGAGCAGTTCTTC.

This clonotype turned up a few times. This chain uses TRBV27 with TRBJ1-5; no reliable D call. Trimming took 1 base from V and 3 from J, leaving 13 bases between them. CDR3 length equals 16 residues. From germline, CDR1 is MNHEY and CDR2 SMNVEV (reference sequence). The CDR3 protein is CASSLFSEGNNQPQHF. CDR3 sequence (DNA): TGTGCCAGCAGTTTATTTAGTGAGGGCAACAATCAGCCCCAGCATTTT.

This rearrangement joins TRBV5-6 to TRBJ2-5; 10 nucleotides agree with TRBD1. J gave up 4 bases and V 2 bases, and 2 bases lay outside the gene matches. There are 14 residues in the CDR3. Germline values: CDR1 SGHDT, CDR2 YYEEEE. The CDR3 protein is CASSFRDRGETQYF. DNA for the CDR3: TGTGCCAGCAGCTTCCGGGACAGGGGAGAGACCCAGTACTTC.

The V gene is TRBV4-1, the J gene TRBJ2-5, with no clear D. The germline V gene encodes CDR1 MGHRA and CDR2 YSYEKL. The CDR3 runs 16 residues. Trimming removed 6 bases from V and 5 bases from J, with 22 bases in between. In DNA form, the CDR3 reads TGCGCCAGCAGACCAATCTCGGGTCCAGTAGGGGAGACCCAGTACTTC. Translating it yields CASRPISGPVGETQYF.

This chain links TRBV12-3 or TRBV12-4 with TRBJ1-2, with D tentatively TRBD1 (6 bases). Trimming took 8 bases from V and 1 from J, leaving 14 bases between them. The CDR3 extends over 14 amino acids. The CDR3 region has the DNA TGTGCCAGCCAACCGACAGGAGATAACTATGGCTACACCTTC. It is translated as CASQPTGDNYGYTF.

This clonotype was seen at least ten times. CDR3 amino acids: CASSSRQALSSYNEQFF. The CDR3 region has the DNA TGTGCCAGCAGCTCCCGACAGGCTCTGAGCTCCTACAATGAGCAGTTCTTC. The genes are TRBV9 and TRBJ2-1, with D possibly TRBD1 on 6 matching bases. V shed 4 bases and J shed 0 bases, with 17 bases lying between them. The length of the CDR3 is 17 residues. Germline V CDR1 and CDR2: SGDLS, YYNGEE.

This clonotype was observed many times. This chain links TRBV6-1 with TRBJ1-5, with 7 bases identical to TRBD1. Germline loops: CDR1 MNHNS, CDR2 SASEGT. The CDR3 spans 14 residues. J was trimmed by 3 bases and V by 4 bases; bases with no gene match: 3. CDR3 coding DNA: TGTGCCAGCAGTGCGACAGGGAACAATCAGCCCCAGCATTTT. Translating it yields CASSATGNNQPQHF.

This clonotype was picked up a small number of times. V is TRBV7-3 and J is TRBJ2-3; tentative D call: TRBD2 (5 bases). CDR3 length: 13 residues. V was trimmed by 5 bases and J by 9 bases, leaving 15 bases between them. The V gene's germline CDR1 is SGHTA and CDR2 FQGTGA. CDR3 DNA: TGTGCCAGCAGCGCCTTAGAGGGTTACACGCAGTATTTT. Amino acid sequence: CASSALEGYTQYF.

Concerning this clonotype: One junction end disagrees with the germline gene, perhaps due to a read error. The CDR3 DNA reads as TGTGCCAGCAGTTACCGCCAAGGCCAATACCAGCGCCAGCATTTT. This codes for CASSYRQGQYQRQHF. The chain carries TRBV6-5 and TRBJ1-5; D gene unclear. The length of the CDR3 is 15 residues. CDR1 and CDR2 (germline): MNHEY, SVGAGI.

This clonotype was seen ten or more times. The rearrangement uses TRBV11-2 and TRBJ2-7; D might be TRBD1 (6 bases). Trimming took 5 bases from V and 1 from J, leaving 18 bases between them. Germline V gives CDR1 SGHAT, CDR2 FQNNGV. CDR3 length: 16 amino acids. CDR3 amino acids: CASSPAIITGSYEQYF. DNA of the CDR3: TGTGCCAGCAGCCCAGCCATTATTACAGGGTCCTACGAGCAGTACTTC.

This clonotype was counted many times. The V call is TRBV12-5, the J call TRBJ2-5; D not resolved. This CDR3 is 14 amino acids long. The germline V and J ends were trimmed by 3 bases and 7 bases, with 15 bases remaining between them. Germline loops: CDR1 LGHNT, CDR2 FRNRAP. For the CDR3, the DNA is TGTGCTAGTGGTTTCCACCAGAGCGAAGCGACCCAGTACTTC. Its protein is CASGFHQSEATQYF.

CDR3 sequence reads: CASSPRQSAHYEQYF. DNA of the CDR3: TGTGCCAGCAGCCCCCGACAGTCAGCGCACTACGAGCAGTACTTC. This rearrangement joins TRBV21-1 to TRBJ2-7; the table assigns TRBD1, which was not confirmed against the DNA. TRBV21-1 is tagged as a pseudogene. There are 15 residues in the CDR3.

This clonotype was counted many times. This rearrangement joins TRBV27 to TRBJ1-2, with D perhaps TRBD1 (5 bases). Germline-derived CDR1 and CDR2 are MNHEY and SMNVEV (reference sequence). The CDR3 runs to 14 residues. Between the trimmed V and J ends, which lost 4 bases and 4 bases, there was a span of 13 bases. CDR3 DNA sequence: TGTGCCAGCAGTTACGCCGGGGCGGCCTATGGCTACACCTTC. Its translation: CASSYAGAAYGYTF.

Only a few counts were recorded for this clonotype. The J gene is TRBJ2-7, the V gene TRBV7-3; D possibly corresponds to TRBD2 (6 bases). The length of the CDR3 is 15 residues. Trimming removed 4 bases from V and 4 bases from J, with 17 bases in between. The germline gives CDR1 SGHTA, CDR2 FQGTGA. CDR3 in DNA: TGTGCCAGCAGCTCCTCCGCAGGGAGGCAATACGAGCAGTACTTC. It yields the protein CASSSSAGRQYEQYF.

This clonotype was recorded at least ten times. This sequence joins TRBV18 and TRBJ2-5, with a weak D call TRBD2 (5 bases). This CDR3 comprises 13 residues. Germline V gene sequence: CDR1 KGHSH, CDR2 LQKENI. Trimming removed 3 bases from V and 3 bases from J, with 8 bases in between. CDR3 sequence (DNA): TGTGCCAGCTCACCTCTGAGGGAAGAGACCCAGTACTTC. Its translation is CASSPLREETQYF. The full variable domain, rest sourced from reference TRBV18 and TRBJ2-5, is NAGVMQNPRHLVRRRGQEARLRCSPMKGHSHVYWYRQLPEEGLKFMVYLQKENIIDESGMPKERFSAEFPKEGPSILRIQQVVRGDSAAYFCASSPLREETQYFGPGTRLLVL.